This paragraph reports one T cell receptor (beta chain). This sample is part of a study of blood T cell repertoires in COVID-19. Study-level information: PBMCs, B-cell-depleted T cells, or T cells provided the cDNA or gDNA that made up the material.

In Seattle, patients joined the study during active infection and were tracked longitudinally. Generated by immunoSEQ multiplex PCR, the TCRdb table keeps only in-frame clones and is missing some. In the table there are 200,000 to 250,000 clones, about 88% of which are singletons. Trimming cost V 2 bases and J 0 bases, with 19 bases left between them. The CDR3 covers 18 residues. Germline-derived CDR1 and CDR2 are MNHNS and SASEGT. Sequences were obtained from peripheral blood. This TCR came from a woman in her forties or fifties with COVID-19, enrolled during active disease. V gene TRBV6-1 combines with J gene TRBJ1-1; D gene uncertain. The CDR3 region is CASSEHPSGRVMNTEAFF. The DNA of the CDR3 is TGTGCCAGCAGTGAACATCCCTCCGGGAGAGTGATGAACACTGAAGCTTTCTTT.